This TCR beta chain stems from a study of T cells in Graves' hyperthyroidism and ophthalmopathy. CDR1 and CDR2 from the germline V gene are MGHDK and SYGVNS. With V trimmed by 6 bases and J by 6 bases, 8 bases remained unmatched. The CDR3 covers 13 residues. On this clonotype itself: Its antigen remains unknown.

General study results and limits: It was a median around 6 months before onset that the model predicted ophthalmopathy. Blood also held most thyroid clonotypes expanded beyond 0.001.

TCR beta CDR3 region amplification was performed from RNA transcripts. The HTBI set primed first-round TCR CDR3 RT-PCR. TCRdb used MiXCR to reprocess the multiplex PCR reads, holding one entry per CDR3 protein. This table holds about 640,000 distinct CDR3 sequences, around 21% found once. A Clinical Activity Score of at least 3, a NOSPECS grade of at least 4 and a duration under 3 months were recorded in the ophthalmopathy patients. Not enrolled were patients with uncontrolled infection, other autoimmune disease, pregnancy or lactation. This chain uses TRBV25-1 with TRBJ2-7, with 7 bases that match TRBD1. This clonotype was obtained from a man aged 25 to 40 with Graves' ophthalmopathy. Sequences were obtained from blood. The CDR3 is CASSPQDRVEQYF. DNA for the CDR3: TGTGCCAGCAGCCCTCAAGACAGGGTCGAGCAGTACTTC.